The T cell receptor beta chain under discussion was sequenced for a study of a mutant IDH1 vaccine in newly diagnosed glioma. Study-level background: Receipt of radiotherapy, temozolomide, or both preceded the study, and most received both.

With respect to this clone: Antigen specificity is unknown.

Assay: immunoSEQ multiplex PCR; the TCRdb copy retains only in-frame clones and omits some. Counted here are 49,000 or so clones, over 75% occurring once; the ten biggest clones make up approximately 1.8%. The time point here: week 5, during vaccination. The vaccine gave 300 ug of a 20-mer mutant IDH1 peptide subcutaneously per dose. The ends lost 7 bases at V and 0 bases at J; junction bases unmatched: 8. The germline gives CDR1 LGHNA, CDR2 YNFKEQ. The CDR3 is 16 amino acids. V gene TRBV4-2 combines with J gene TRBJ1-3; TRBD1 matches at 8 bases. The sequence came from a woman between 35 and 50 years old with glioma. The sample consisted of PBMCs, taken from a glioma patient whose treatment included an IDH1 peptide vaccine. CDR3: CASTPGQVDSGNTIYF. CDR3 nucleotides: TGTGCCAGCACCCCGGGACAGGTGGACTCTGGAAACACCATATATTTT.